The T cell receptor beta chain under discussion was sequenced for a study of blood T cell repertoires in COVID-19. For the study at large: Whether acute or convalescent, the COVID-19 samples came from the United States, Italy and Spain.

Authors' analysis steps: Using reference gene primer amplification, nucleated cell counts were estimated. Clones were read by immunoSEQ multiplex PCR, and TCRdb kept only the in-frame ones, dropping some. V, J and clone size were drawn from that table, and D and trimming were deduced from the DNA. The table shows some 200,000 clones, with about 85% occurring only once. The V segment lost 0 bases and the J segment 4 bases; nucleotides outside the gene matches: 1. The V gene's germline CDR1 is WSHSY and CDR2 SAAADI. CDR3 size: 14 residues. Seattle researchers signed up patients amid active infection and tracked them longitudinally.

The sequenced material came from peripheral blood. The source is a man aged 60 to 69 with COVID-19, enrolled during active disease. The chain uses TRBV10-2 and TRBJ1-2; 8 bases align to TRBD1. CDR3 sequence: CASSESTGGYGYTF. CDR3 DNA sequence: TGCGCCAGCAGTGAGTCCACAGGGGGCTATGGCTACACCTTC.